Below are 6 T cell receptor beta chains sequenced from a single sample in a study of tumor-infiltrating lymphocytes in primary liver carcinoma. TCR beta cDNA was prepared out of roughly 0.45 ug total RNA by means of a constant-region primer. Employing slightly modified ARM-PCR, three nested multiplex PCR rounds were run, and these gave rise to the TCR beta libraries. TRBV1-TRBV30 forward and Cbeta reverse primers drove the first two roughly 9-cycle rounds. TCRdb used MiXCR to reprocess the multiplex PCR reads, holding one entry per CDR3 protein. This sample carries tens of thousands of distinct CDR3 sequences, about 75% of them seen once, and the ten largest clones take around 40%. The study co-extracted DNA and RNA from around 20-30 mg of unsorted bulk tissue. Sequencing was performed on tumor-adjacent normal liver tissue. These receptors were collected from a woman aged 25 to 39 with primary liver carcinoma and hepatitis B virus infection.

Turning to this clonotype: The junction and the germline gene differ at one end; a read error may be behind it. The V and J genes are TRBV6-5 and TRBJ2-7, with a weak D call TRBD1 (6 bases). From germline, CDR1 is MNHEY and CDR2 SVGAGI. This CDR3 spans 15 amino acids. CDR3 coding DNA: TGTTCCAGCAGTTACGAGGACAGCAACTCCTACGAGCAGTACTTC. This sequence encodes CSSSYEDSNSYEQYF.

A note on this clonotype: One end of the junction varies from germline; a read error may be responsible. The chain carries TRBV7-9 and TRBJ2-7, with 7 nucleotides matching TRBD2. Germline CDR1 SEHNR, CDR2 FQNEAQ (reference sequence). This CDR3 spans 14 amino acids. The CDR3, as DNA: TGTGCCAGCAGATCGGGAGGTCTCTCCTACGAGCGGTACTTC. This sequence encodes CASRSGGLSYERYF.

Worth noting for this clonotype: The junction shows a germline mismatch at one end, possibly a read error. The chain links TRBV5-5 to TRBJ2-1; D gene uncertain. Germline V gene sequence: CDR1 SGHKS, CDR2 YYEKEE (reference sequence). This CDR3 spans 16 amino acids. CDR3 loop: CTSSLTVPEITNEQFF. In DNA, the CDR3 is TGTACCAGCAGCCTCACCGTTCCCGAGATAACCAATGAGCAGTTCTTC.

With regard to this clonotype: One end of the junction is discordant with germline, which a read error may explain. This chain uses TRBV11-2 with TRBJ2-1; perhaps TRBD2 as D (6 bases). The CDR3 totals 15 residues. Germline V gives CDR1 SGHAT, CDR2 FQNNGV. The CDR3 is CASSPTSRRINEQFF. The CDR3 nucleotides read TGTGCCAGCAGCCCTACTAGCAGGAGGATCAATGAACAGTTCTTC.

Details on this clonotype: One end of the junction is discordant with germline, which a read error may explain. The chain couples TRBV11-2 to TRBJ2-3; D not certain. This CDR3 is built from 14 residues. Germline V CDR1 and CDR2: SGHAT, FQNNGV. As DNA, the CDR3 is TGTACCAGCAGCATGACGGCTAGCACAGATACGCAGTATTTT. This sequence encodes CTSSMTASTDTQYF.

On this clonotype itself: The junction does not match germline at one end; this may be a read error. The CDR3 here is CASSSDRIQETQYF. The CDR3 DNA reads as TGTGCTAGCAGTTCGGACAGGATCCAAGAGACCCAGTACTTC. This chain uses TRBV28 with TRBJ2-5, with 7 bases lining up with TRBD1. The CDR3 has 14 residues. The germline CDR1 and CDR2 sequences are MDHEN and SYDVKM.